This note documents a single T cell receptor beta chain sequence. This sample is part of a study of blood T cell repertoires in COVID-19. Study-level background: Samples representing acute and convalescent COVID-19 were sourced from the United States, Italy and Spain. Sample material is recorded as cDNA or gDNA derived from T cells, B-cell-depleted T cells, or PBMCs.

Per the original methods: Reference gene primer amplification gave nucleated cell count estimates. This table comes from immunoSEQ multiplex PCR, and its TCRdb copy is limited to in-frame clones, with some not included. V and J calls plus clone size are reproduced from that table; the DNA served to infer D and trimming. The sample includes about 120,000 clones, 80% to 90% of them seen just once. CDR3 size: 17 residues. V was pared by 3 bases and J by 0 bases, with 17 bases between. From germline, CDR1 is LNHDA and CDR2 SQIVND (reference sequence). Seattle participants joined during active infection and were tracked over time.

Material for sequencing was peripheral blood. This TCR was recovered from a man aged 55 to 69 with COVID-19, enrolled during active disease. This chain uses TRBV19 with TRBJ1-2; D is possibly TRBD1 (5 bases). CDR3 in amino acids: CASSMGGAAKTNYGYTF. The CDR3 DNA is TGTGCCAGTAGTATGGGTGGGGCAGCAAAGACTAACTATGGCTACACCTTC.